One TCR beta chain is described in this entry. What this receptor recognizes is not known. No base quality values were provided; no much bigger clone lies one nucleotide off. The data stem from a study of control samples from healthy donors and cancer patients (TCRdb year 2020). The method was the immunoSEQ multiplex PCR assay. TCRdb limited this immuneACCESS table to in-frame rearrangements with V and J called. A share of clones is missing; checked studies link under half to unresolved V genes, and the rest is unexplained. For this sample the table gives about 130,000 clones, of which more than 80% were detected only once. 2% to 2.5% of the sample is held by the ten biggest clonotypes. Sequenced material: blood. The sequence derives from a man aged 18 to 35 in good health.

The nucleotide sequence reads TGTGCCAGCACCAGGACTAGCGGGAACAATGAGCAGTTCTTC. It is translated as CASTRTSGNNEQFF. This receptor chain uses TRBV2 and TRBJ2-1; TRBD2 aligns with 12 central bases. Via the germline V gene, CDR1 is SNHLY and CDR2 FYNNEI. Trimmed from V: 7 bases; trimmed from J: 5 bases; junction bases lacking a gene match: 3. The CDR3 starts with the cysteine, ends with the phenylalanine, and has 14 residues. Of the read, only the CDR3 DNA is kept; its 42 bases are in frame from base 1. The CDR3 plus the reference TRBV2 and TRBJ2-1 genes for the other parts give the full variable domain: EPEVTQTPSHQVTQMGQEVILRCVPISNHLYFYWYRQILGQKVEFLVSFYNNEISEKSEIFDDQFSVERPDGSNFTLKIRSTKLEDSAMYFCASTRTSGNNEQFFGPGTRLTVL.